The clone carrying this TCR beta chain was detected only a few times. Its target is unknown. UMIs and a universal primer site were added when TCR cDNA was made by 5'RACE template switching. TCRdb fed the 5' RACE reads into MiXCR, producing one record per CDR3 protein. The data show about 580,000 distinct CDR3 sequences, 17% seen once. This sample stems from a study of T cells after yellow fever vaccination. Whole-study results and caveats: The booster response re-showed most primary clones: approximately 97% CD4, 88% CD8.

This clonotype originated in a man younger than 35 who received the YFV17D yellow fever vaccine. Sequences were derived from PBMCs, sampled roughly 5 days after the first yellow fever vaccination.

The CDR3 DNA reads as TGTGCCAGCAGTCCCATAGGCGAAGTATCCATACGAAACACTGAAGCTTTCTTT. As protein: CASSPIGEVSIRNTEAFF. The chain combines TRBV3-1 with TRBJ1-1; D is undetermined. Per the germline V gene, CDR1 is LGHDT and CDR2 is YNNKEL (reference sequence). CDR3 length: 18 amino acids. Trimming removed 6 bases from V and 2 bases from J, with 25 bases in between.